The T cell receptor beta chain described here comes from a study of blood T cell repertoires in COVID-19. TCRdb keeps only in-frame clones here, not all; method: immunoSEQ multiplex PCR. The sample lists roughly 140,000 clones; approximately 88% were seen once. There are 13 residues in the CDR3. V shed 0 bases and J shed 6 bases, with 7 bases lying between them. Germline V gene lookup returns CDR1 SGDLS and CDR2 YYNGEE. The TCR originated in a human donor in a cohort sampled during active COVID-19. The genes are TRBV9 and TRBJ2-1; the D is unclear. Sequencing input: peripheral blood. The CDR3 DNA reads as TGTGCCAGCAGCGTAGGGTCGGGCAATGAGCAGTTCTTC. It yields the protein CASSVGSGNEQFF.